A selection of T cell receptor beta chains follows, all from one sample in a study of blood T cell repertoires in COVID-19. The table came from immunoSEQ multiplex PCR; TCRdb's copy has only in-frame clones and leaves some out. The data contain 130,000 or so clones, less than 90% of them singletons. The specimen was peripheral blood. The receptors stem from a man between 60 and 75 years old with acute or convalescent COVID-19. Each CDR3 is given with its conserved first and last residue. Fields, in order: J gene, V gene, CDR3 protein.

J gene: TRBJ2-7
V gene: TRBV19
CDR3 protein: CASSPSASGGSYEQYF

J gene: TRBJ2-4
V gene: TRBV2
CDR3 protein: CASRTRLLAKNIQYF

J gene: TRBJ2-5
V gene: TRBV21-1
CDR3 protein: CASSSLDCGQSGGETQYF

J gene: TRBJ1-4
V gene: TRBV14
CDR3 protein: CASSQRVDEKLFF

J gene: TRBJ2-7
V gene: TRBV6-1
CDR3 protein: CASSERKGGYEQYF

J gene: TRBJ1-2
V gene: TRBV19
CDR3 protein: CATQGGGYTF

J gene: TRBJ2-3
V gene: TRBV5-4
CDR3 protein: CASSFGTRRSTDTQYF

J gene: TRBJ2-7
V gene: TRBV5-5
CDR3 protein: CASSWGHAYEQYF

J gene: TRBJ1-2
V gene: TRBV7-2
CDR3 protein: CASSLVGIYGYTF

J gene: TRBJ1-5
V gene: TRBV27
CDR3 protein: CASSPRPTVNQPQHF

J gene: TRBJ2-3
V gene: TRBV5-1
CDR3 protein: CASRTSGTDTQYF

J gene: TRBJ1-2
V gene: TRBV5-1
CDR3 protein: CASSSGQGPPSNYGYTF

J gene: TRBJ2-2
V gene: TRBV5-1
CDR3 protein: CASSFTAGGPSAGELFF

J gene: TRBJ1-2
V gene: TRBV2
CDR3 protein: CASRTGQATNYGYTF

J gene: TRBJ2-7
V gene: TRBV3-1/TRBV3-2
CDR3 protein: CASSIGHSYEQYF

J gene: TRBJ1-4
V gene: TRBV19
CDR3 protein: CASSIGPGEKLFF

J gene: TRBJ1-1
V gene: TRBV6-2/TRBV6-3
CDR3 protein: CASSWISRGDTEAFF

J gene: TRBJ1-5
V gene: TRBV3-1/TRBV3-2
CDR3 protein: CASSHARGQGGNQPQHF

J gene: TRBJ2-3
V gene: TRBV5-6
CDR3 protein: CASRPTGAANTDTQYF

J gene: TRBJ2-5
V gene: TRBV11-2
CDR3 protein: CASSQWTRGLETQYF

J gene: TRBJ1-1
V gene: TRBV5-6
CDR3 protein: CASSTSWGRELQAFF

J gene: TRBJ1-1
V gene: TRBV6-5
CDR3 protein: CASSYNRATEAFF

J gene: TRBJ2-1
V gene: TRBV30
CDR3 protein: CAWSVERGTSGRANEQFF

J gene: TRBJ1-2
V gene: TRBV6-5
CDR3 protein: CASSWRPANYGYTF

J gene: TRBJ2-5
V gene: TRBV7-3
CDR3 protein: CASSANPRGSGWPQYF

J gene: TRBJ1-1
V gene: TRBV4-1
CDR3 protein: CASSDPWTGSRRNTEAFF

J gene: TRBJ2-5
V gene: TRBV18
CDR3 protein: CASSPNQETQYF

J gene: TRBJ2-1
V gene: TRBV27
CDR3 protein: CASTTWWLADYNEQFF

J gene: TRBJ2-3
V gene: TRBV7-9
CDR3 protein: CASGRRTDTQYF

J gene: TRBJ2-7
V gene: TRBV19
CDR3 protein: CASSMWREGRGQYF

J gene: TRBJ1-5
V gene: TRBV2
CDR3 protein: CASRGTGVQPQHF

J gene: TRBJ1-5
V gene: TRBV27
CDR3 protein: CASSLSNRNQPQHF

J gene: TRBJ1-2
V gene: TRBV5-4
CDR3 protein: CASSTGTGGNYGYTF

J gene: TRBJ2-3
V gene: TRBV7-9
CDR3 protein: CASSYKDTNTQYF

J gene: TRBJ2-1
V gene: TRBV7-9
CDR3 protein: CASSLLGGSSYNEQFF

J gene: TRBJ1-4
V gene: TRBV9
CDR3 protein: CASSVDPPGGSNEKLFF

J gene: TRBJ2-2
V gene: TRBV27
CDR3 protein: CASSSANTGELFF

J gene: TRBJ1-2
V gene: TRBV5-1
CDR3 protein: CASSNRDRGDYGYTF

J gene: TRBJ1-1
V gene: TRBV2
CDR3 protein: CASTETGWTEAFF

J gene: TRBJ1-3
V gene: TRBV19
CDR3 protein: CASSIDKSSGNTIYF

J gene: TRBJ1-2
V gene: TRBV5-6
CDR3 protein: CASSLRGRIIAYGYTF

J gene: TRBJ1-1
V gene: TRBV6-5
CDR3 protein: CASRVGAEAFF

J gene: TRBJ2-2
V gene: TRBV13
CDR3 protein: CASRDRGQANTGELFF

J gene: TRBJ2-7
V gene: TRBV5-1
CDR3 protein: CASSLVSGREQYF

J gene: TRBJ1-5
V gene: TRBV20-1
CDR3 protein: CSASPGLNQPQHF

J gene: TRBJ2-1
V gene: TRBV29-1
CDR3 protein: CSVQLAGSMDEQFF

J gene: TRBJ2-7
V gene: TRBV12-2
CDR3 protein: CASRFSRVSSYEQYF

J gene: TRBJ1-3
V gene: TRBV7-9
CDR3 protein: CASSQGGLSERIGNTIYF

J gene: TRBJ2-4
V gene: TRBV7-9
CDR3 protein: CASSPGTSGDKNIQYF

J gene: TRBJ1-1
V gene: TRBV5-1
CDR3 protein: CASSLTWDRGYTEAFF

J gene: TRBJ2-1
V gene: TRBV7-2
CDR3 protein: CASSSPGLAGYKQFF

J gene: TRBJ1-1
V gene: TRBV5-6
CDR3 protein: CASSLVGVWTEAFF

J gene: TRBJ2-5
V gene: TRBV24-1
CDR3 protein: CATSEGGQGVETQYF

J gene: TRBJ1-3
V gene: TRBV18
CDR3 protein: CASSMPGQATTISGNTIYF

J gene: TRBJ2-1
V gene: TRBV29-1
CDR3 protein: CSAYLRTSGSSYNEQFF

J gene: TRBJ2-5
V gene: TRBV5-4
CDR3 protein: CASSLDAYQETQYF

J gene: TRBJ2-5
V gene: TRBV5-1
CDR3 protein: CASSLGGGLARETQYF

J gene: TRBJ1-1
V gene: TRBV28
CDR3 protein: CASSRMTGTEAFF

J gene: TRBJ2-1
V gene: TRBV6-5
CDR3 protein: CASRNSGRIYNEQFF

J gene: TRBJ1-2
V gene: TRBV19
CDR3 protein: CASSMYGQRGYTF